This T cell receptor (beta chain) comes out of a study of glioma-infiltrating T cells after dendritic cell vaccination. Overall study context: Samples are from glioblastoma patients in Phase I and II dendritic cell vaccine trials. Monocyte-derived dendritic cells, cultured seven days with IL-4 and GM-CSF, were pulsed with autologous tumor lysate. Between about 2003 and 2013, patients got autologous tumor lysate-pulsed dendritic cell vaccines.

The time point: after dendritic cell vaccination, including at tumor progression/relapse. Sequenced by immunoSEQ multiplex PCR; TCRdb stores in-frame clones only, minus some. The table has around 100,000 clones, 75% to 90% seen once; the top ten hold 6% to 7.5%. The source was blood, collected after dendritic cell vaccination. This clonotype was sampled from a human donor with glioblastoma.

The CDR3 region is CASGLVDDRDRGWDSPLHF. Here the CDR3 DNA reads TGTGCTAGTGGTTTGGTAGATGACCGGGACAGGGGTTGGGATTCACCCCTCCACTTT. The chain joins TRBV12-5 to TRBJ1-6, with 10 bases that match TRBD1. Germline CDR1 LGHNT, CDR2 FRNRAP. The junction had 13 bases not matched to a gene; V was cut back by 0 bases and J by 8 bases. This CDR3 has 19 amino acids.